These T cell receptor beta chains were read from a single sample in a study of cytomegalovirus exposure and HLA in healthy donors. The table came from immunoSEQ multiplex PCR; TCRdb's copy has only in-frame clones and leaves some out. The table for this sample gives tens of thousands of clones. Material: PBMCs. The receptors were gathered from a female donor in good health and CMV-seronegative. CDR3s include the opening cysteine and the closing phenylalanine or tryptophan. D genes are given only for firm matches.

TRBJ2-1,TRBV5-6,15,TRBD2,CASSLTSSGGNEQFF,TGTGCCAGCAGCTTGACCTCTAGCGGGGGCAATGAGCAGTTCTTC
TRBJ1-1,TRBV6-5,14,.,CASRPRRMYTEAFF,TGTGCCAGCAGGCCGCGGAGGATGTACACTGAAGCTTTCTTT
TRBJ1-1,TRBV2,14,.,CASSEPPDGQLAFF,TGTGCCAGCAGTGAGCCCCCCGACGGACAGTTAGCTTTCTTT
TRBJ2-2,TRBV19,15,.,CASSFTSLNTGELFF,TGTGCCAGTAGCTTTACTAGCCTGAACACCGGGGAGCTGTTTTTT
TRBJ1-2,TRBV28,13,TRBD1,CASSLGQVYGYTF,TGTGCCAGCAGTCTTGGACAGGTTTATGGCTACACCTTC
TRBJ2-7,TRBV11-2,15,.,CASSLEGGLAYEQYF,TGTGCCAGCAGCTTAGAGGGGGGGCTAGCCTACGAGCAGTACTTC
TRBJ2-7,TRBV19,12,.,CASSNRGYEQYF,TGTGCCAGTAGTAACCGGGGCTACGAGCAGTACTTC
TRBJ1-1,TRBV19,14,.,CASRAQGPNTEAFF,TGTGCCAGTAGAGCACAGGGACCGAACACTGAAGCTTTCTTT
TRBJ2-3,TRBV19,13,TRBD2,CASSGLDTDTQYF,TGTGCCAGTAGCGGACTAGACACAGATACGCAGTATTTT
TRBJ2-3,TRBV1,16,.,CTSSLGGGASTDTQYF,TGCACCAGCAGCTTGGGAGGGGGAGCTAGCACAGATACGCAGTATTTT
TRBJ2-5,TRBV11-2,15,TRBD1,CASSLFDRAQETQYF,TGTGCCAGCAGCCTTTTCGACAGGGCCCAAGAGACCCAGTACTTC
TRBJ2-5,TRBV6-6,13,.,CASSYGPEETQYF,TGTGCCAGCAGTTACGGGCCGGAAGAGACCCAGTACTTC
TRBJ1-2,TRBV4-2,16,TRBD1,CASSQGQGAGVYGYTF,TGTGCCAGCAGCCAAGGACAGGGGGCGGGGGTATATGGCTACACCTTC
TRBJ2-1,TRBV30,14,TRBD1,CAWSGTGLGNEQFF,TGTGCCTGGAGTGGGACAGGGCTCGGCAATGAGCAGTTCTTC
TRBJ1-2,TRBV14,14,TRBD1,CASSQPPGQSGYTF,TGTGCCAGCAGCCAACCTCCGGGACAGAGTGGCTACACCTTC
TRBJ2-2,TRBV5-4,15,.,CASSIQDRNTGELFF,TGTGCCAGCAGCATCCAAGACAGGAACACCGGGGAGCTGTTTTTT
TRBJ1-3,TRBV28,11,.,CASSSGVSIYF,TGTGCCAGCAGTTCGGGAGTATCCATATATTTT
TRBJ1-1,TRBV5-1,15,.,CASSPHRDRSTEAFF,TGCGCCAGCAGCCCCCACAGGGACCGTAGCACTGAAGCTTTCTTT
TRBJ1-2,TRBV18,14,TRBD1,CASSQGASNYGYTF,TGTGCCAGCTCACAGGGGGCCTCTAACTATGGCTACACCTTC
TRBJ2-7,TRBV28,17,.,CASSSPKLTGDFYEQYF,TGTGCCAGCAGTTCCCCTAAGTTGACGGGGGACTTCTACGAGCAGTACTTC
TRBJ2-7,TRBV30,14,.,CAWHRGGGNREQYF,TGTGCCTGGCACCGAGGAGGGGGCAATAGGGAGCAGTACTTC
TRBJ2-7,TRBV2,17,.,CASSETHPGLTSYEQYF,TGTGCCAGCAGTGAAACCCACCCAGGACTAACCTCCTACGAGCAGTACTTC
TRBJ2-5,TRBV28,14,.,CASSPPIGGETQYF,TGTGCCAGCAGTCCCCCTATAGGCGGGGAGACCCAGTACTTC
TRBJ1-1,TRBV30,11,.,CAWDLGTEAFF,TGTGCCTGGGACTTGGGCACTGAAGCTTTCTTT